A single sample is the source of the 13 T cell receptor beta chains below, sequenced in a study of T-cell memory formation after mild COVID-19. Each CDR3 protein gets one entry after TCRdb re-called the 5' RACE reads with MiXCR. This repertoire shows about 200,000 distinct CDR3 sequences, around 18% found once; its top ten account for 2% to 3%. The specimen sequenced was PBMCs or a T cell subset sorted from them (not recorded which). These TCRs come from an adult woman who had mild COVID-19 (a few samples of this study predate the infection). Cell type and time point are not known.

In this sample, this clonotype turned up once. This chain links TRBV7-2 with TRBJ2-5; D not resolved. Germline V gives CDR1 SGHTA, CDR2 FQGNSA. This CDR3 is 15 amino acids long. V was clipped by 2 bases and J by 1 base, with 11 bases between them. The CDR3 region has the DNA TGTGCCAGCAGCTTACGGTGGGTGGGCCAAGAGACCCAGTACTTC. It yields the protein CASSLRWVGQETQYF.

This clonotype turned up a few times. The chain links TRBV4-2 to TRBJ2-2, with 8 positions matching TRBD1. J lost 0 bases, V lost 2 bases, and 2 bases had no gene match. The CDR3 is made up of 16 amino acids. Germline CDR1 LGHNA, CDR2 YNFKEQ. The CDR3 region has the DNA TGTGCCAGCAGCCAATCAGGGGGCCCGAACACCGGGGAGCTGTTTTTT. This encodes CASSQSGGPNTGELFF.

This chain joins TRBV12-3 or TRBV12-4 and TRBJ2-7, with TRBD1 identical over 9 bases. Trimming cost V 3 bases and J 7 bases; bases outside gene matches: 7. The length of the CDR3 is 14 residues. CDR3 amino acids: CASSFGQGREEQYF. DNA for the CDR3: TGTGCCAGCAGTTTCGGACAGGGGAGGGAAGAGCAGTACTTC.

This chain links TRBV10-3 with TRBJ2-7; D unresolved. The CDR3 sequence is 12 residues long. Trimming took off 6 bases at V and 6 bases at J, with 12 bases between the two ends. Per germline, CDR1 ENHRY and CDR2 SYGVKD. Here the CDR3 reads CAISSPQSEQYF. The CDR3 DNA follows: TGTGCCATCAGCTCCCCCCAGAGCGAGCAGTACTTC.

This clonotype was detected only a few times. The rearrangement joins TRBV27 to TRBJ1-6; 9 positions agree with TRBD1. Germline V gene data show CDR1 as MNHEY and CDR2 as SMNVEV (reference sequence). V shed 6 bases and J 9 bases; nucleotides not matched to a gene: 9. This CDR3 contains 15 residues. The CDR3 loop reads CASREVATGGSPLHF. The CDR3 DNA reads TGTGCCAGCAGGGAAGTCGCGACAGGGGGTTCACCCCTCCACTTT.

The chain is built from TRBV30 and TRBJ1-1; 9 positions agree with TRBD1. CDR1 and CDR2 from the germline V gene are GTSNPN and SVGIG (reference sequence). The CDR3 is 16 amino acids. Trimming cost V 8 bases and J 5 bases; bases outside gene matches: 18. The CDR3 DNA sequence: TGTGCCGGATTCATCCGGGACAGGGTTTGGGGGACTGAAGCTTTCTTT. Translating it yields CAGFIRDRVWGTEAFF.

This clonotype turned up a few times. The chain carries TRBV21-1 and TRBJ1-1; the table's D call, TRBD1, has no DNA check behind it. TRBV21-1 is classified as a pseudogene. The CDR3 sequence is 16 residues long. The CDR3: CASSKEGGRDGTEAFF. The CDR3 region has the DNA TGTGCCAGCAGCAAAGAGGGGGGCAGGGACGGCACTGAAGCTTTCTTT.

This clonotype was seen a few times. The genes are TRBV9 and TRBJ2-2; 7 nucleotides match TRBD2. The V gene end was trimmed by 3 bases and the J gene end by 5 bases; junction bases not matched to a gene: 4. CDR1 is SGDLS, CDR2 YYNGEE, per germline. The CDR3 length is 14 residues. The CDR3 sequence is CASSGSGRTGELFF. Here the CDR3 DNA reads TGTGCCAGCAGCGGTAGCGGGCGGACCGGGGAGCTGTTTTTT.

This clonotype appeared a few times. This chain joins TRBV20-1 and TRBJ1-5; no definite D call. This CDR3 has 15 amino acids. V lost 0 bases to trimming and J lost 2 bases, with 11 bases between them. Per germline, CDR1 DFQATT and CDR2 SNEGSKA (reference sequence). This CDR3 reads CSARDFGIGNQPQHF. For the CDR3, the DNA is TGCAGTGCTAGAGATTTCGGAATAGGCAATCAGCCCCAGCATTTT.

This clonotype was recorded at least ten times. In DNA form, the CDR3 reads TGCGCCAGCAGCCACCAGGGGGCGGTCGTGGAAAAACTGTTTTTT. It codes for CASSHQGAVVEKLFF. This chain uses TRBV4-1 with TRBJ1-4; 8 positions agree with TRBD1. CDR3 length: 15 residues. With 3 bases clipped from V and 8 bases from J, the junction kept 8 bases outside the gene matches. The germline gives CDR1 MGHRA, CDR2 YSYEKL.

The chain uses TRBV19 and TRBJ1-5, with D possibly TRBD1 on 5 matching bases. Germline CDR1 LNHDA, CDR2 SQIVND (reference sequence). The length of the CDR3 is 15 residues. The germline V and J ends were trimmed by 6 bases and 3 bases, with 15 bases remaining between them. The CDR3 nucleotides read TGTGCCAGTAGAGGACATCCGAGGGACAATCAGCCCCAGCATTTT. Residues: CASRGHPRDNQPQHF.

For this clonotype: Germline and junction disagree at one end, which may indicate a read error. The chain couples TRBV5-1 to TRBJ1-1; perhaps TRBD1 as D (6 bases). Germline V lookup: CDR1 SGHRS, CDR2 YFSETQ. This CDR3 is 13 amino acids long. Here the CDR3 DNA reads TGTGCCAGCAGCTTGGGGGGGACATTCGAAGCTTTCTTT. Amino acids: CASSLGGTFEAFF.

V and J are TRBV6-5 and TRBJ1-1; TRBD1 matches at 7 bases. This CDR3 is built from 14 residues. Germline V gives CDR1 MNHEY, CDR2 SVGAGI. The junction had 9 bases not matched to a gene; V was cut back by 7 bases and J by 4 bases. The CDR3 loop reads CASTRQGVGTEAFF. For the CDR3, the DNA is TGTGCCAGCACAAGACAGGGCGTAGGCACTGAAGCTTTCTTT.